The clone carrying this TCR delta chain was found a few times. Its antigen is still unknown. Other DNA sequences in the sample encode the same CDR3. Germline CDR1 is TSWWSYY and CDR2 is QGS. The junction had 13 bases not matched to a gene; V was cut back by 1 base and J by 0 bases. The CDR3 loop spans 19 amino acids. Sequences come from RNA converted to cDNA by reverse transcription. The CDR3 regions were amplified by multiplex PCR from V-gene primers to a constant-region primer. TCRdb fed the multiplex PCR reads into CATT to redo clone calling. The sample carries about 27,000 delta-chain clones, about 31% recorded once. The sample originates from a study of Vδ1+ human thymocytes. Broader study findings: Bulk repertoire data may be misinterpreted because of unexpected Vdelta2 sequences. Many TRG clonotypes were shared between donors; TRD repertoires were essentially private. Highly polyclonal TRG and TRD repertoires with Gaussian CDR3 length distributions appeared in thymus. Unlike peripheral blood Vdelta1+ controls, thymic delta-chain sequences included approximately 20% Vdelta2 and few Vdelta3.

Thymocytes were sorted as CD3+ TCRVdelta1+ TCRVdelta2- after alphabeta T cell depletion. Sequences were obtained from Vdelta1+ gamma-delta thymocytes from the thymus. Subset: FACS-sorted CD3+ TCRalphabeta- TCRVdelta1+ TCRVdelta2- thymocytes. The V and J genes are TRDV1 and TRDJ1; TRDD2 matches at 8 bases. This receptor was obtained from a boy younger than two who had congenital heart surgery. The CDR3 loop reads CALGEHLPIGGIYTDKLIF. DNA for the CDR3: TGTGCTCTTGGGGAACACCTTCCTATCGGGGGAATTTACACCGATAAACTCATCTTT.